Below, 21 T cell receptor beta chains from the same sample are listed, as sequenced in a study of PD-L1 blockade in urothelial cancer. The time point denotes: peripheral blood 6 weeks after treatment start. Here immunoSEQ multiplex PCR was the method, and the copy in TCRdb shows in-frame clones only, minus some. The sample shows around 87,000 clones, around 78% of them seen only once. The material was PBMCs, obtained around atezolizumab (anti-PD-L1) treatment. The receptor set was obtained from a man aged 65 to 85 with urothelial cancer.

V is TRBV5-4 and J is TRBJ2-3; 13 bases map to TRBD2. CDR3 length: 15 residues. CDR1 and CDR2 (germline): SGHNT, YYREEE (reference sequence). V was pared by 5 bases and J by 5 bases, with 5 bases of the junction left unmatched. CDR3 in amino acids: CASRRTSGGGDTQYF. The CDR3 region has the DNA TGTGCCAGCAGGAGGACTAGCGGGGGAGGAGATACGCAGTATTTT.

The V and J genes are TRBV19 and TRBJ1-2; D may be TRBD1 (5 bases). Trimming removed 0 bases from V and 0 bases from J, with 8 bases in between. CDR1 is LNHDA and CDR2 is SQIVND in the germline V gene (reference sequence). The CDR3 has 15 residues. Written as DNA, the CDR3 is TGTGCCAGTAGTATAGAGACAGCAGCTAACTATGGCTACACCTTC. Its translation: CASSIETAANYGYTF.

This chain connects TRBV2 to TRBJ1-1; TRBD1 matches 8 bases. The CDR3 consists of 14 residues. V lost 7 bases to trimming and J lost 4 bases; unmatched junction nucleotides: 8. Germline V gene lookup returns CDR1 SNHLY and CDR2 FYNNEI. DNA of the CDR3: TGTGCCAGCACATTAACAGGGGGGGCCACTGAAGCTTTCTTT. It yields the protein CASTLTGGATEAFF.

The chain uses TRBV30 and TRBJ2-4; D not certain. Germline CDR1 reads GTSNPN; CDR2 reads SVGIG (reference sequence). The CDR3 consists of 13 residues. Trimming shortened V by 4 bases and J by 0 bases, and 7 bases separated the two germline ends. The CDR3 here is CAWTPVAKNIQYF. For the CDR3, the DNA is TGTGCCTGGACCCCCGTAGCCAAAAACATTCAGTACTTC.

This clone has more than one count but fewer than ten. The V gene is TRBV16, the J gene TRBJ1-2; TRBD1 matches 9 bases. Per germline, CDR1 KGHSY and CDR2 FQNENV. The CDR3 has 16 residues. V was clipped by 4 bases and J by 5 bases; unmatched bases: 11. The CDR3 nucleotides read TGTGCCAGCAGCCCCCGGACAGGGGTCCTTTATTATGGCTACACCTTC. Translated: CASSPRTGVLYYGYTF.

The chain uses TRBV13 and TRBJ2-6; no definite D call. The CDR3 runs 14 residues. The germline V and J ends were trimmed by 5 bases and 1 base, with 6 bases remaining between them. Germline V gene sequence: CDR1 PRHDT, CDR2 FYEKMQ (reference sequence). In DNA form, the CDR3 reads TGTGCCAGCAGCCTCCTTTCTGGGGCCAACGTCCTGACTTTC. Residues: CASSLLSGANVLTF.

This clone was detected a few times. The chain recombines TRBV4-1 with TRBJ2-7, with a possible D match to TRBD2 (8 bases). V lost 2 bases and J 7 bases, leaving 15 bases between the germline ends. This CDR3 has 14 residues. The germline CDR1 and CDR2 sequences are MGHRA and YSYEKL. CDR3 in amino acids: CASSQPGGGGEQYF. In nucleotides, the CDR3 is TGCGCCAGCAGCCAACCGGGAGGGGGCGGTGAGCAGTACTTC.

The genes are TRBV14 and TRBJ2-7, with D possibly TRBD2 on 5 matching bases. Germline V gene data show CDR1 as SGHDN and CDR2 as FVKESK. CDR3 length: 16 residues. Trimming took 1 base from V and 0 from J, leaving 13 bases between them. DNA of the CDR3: TGTGCCAGCAGCCAAGCTGTTGGACTGAGCTCCTACGAGCAGTACTTC. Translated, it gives CASSQAVGLSSYEQYF.

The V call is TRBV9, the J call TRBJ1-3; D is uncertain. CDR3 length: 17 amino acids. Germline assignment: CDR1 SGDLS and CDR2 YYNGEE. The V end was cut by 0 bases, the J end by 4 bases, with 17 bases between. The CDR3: CASSVASGGRSGNTIYF. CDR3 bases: TGTGCCAGCAGCGTAGCATCAGGAGGCCGTTCCGGAAACACCATATATTTT. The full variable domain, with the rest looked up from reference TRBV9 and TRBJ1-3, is DSGVTQTPKHLITATGQRVTLRCSPRSGDLSVYWYQQSLDQGLQFLIQYYNGEERAKGNILERFSAQQFPDLHSELNLSSLELGDSALYFCASSVASGGRSGNTIYFGEGSWLTVV.

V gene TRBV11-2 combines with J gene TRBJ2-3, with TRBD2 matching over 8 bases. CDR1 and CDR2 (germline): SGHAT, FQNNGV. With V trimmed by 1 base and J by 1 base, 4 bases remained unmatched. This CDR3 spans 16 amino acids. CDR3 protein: CASSLGALAGTDTQYF. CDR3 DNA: TGTGCCAGCAGCTTAGGTGCACTAGCGGGCACAGATACGCAGTATTTT.

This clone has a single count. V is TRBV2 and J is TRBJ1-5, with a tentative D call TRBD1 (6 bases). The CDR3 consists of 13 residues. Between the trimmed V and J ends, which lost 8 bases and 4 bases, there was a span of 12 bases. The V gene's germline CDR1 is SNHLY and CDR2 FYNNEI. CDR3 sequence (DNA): TGTGCCAGCGCCGGACAGTCAAATCAGCCCCAGCATTTT. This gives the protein CASAGQSNQPQHF.

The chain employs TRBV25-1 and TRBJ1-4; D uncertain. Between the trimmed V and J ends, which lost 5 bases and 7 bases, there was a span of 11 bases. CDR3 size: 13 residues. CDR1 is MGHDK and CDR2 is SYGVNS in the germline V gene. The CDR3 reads CASSRGTSEKLFF. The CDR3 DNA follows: TGTGCCAGCAGTAGAGGAACCAGTGAAAAACTGTTTTTT.

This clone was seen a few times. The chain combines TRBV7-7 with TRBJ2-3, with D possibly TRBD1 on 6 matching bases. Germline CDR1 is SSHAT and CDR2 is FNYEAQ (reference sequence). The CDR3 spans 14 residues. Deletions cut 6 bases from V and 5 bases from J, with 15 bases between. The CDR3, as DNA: TGTGCCAGCAGTCAGGGGTTCGGCTTAGATACGCAGTATTTT. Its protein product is CASSQGFGLDTQYF.

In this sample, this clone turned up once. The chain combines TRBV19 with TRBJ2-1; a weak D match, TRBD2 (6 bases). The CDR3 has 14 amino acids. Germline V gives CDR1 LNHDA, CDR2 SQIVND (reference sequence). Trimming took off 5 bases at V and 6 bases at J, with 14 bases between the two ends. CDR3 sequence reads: CASSSTRLVNEQFF. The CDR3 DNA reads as TGTGCCAGTAGTTCAACCCGACTAGTCAATGAGCAGTTCTTC. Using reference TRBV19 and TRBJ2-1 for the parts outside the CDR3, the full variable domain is DGGITQSPKYLFRKEGQNVTLSCEQNLNHDAMYWYRQDPGQGLRLIYYSQIVNDFQKGDIAEGYSVSREKKESFPLTVTSAQKNPTAFYLCASSSTRLVNEQFFGPGTRLTVL.

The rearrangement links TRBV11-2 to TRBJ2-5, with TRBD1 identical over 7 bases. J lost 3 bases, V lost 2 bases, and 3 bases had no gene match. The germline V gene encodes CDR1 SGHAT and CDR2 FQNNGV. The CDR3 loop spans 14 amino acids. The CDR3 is CASSLWGTEETQYF. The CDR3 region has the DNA TGTGCCAGCAGCTTATGGGGGACAGAAGAGACCCAGTACTTC. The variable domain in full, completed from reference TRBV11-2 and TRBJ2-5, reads EAGVAQSPRYKIIEKRQSVAFWCNPISGHATLYWYQQILGQGPKLLIQFQNNGVVDDSQLPKDRFSAERLKGVDSTLKIQPAKLEDSAVYLCASSLWGTEETQYFGPGTRLLVL.

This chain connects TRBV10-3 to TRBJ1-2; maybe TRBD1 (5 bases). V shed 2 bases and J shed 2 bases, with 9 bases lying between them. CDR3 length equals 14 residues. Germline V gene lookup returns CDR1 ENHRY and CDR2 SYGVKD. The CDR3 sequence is CAISERGTNYGYTF. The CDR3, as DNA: TGTGCCATCAGTGAGAGGGGAACCAACTATGGCTACACCTTC.

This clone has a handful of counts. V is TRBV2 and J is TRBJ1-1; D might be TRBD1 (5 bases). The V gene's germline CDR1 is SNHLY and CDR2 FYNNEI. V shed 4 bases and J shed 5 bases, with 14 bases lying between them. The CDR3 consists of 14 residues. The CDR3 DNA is TGTGCCAGCAGTGCGTCGCAGGGTGGGACTGAAGCTTTCTTT. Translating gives CASSASQGGTEAFF.

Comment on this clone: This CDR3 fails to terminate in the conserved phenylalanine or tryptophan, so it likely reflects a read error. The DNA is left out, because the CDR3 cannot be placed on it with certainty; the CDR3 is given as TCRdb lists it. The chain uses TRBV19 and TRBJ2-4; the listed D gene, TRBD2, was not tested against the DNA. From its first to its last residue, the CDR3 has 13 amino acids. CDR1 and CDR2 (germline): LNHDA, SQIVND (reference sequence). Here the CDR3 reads CASSMASGVLTSI.

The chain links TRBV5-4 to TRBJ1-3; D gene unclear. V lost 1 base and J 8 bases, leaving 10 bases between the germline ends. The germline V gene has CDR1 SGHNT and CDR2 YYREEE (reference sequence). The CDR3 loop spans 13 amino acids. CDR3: CASSLKGGYTIYF. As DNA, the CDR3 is TGTGCCAGCAGCTTGAAGGGCGGGTACACCATATATTTT.

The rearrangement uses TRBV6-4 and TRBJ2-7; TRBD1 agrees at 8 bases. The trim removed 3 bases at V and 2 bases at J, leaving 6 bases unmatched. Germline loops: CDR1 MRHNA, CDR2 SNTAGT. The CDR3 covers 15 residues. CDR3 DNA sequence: TGTGCCAGCAGTGATCGGACAGGGAGGCCCTACGAGCAGTACTTC. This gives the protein CASSDRTGRPYEQYF.

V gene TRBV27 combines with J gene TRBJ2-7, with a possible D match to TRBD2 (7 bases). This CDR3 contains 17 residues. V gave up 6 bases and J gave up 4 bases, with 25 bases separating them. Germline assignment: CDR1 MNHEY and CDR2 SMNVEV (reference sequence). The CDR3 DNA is TGTGCCAGCAGCTTTGGGACTACCCTAGGGGGTCTTTACGAGCAGTACTTC. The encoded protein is CASSFGTTLGGLYEQYF.